These T cell receptor beta chains were read from a single sample in a study of T cell changes during pregnancy in multiple sclerosis. The table came from immunoSEQ multiplex PCR; TCRdb's copy has only in-frame clones and leaves some out. The table includes approximately 20,000 clones, around 90% detected once. The source material was CD8+ T cells from peripheral blood mononuclear cells, sampled after pregnancy. These receptors were obtained from a female donor in good health, enrolled as a control in a pregnancy study. Both conserved end residues are part of each CDR3. The order of the fields is V gene, clone size, D gene, J gene, CDR3 DNA, CDR3 protein. D genes are given only for firm matches. Some rows mark clone size as missing; the rest say once, few, many or name a class of expanded clone.

v_gene: TRBV5-6
abundance: -
d_gene: TRBD1
j_gene: TRBJ2-7
CDR3nt: TGTGCCAGCAGATCCGGGACAGGGTTGGCCTACGAGCAGTACTTC
CDR3aa: CASRSGTGLAYEQYF

v_gene: TRBV7-9
abundance: -
d_gene: TRBD1
j_gene: TRBJ1-1
CDR3nt: TGTGCCAGCGACACCGACCCGATCGGGACAGGGGGGTCTGAAGCTTTCTTT
CDR3aa: CASDTDPIGTGGSEAFF

v_gene: TRBV19
abundance: -
d_gene: TRBD1
j_gene: TRBJ1-1
CDR3nt: TGTGCCAGTACCGCGGGACAGGGGATGAACACTGAAGCTTTCTTT
CDR3aa: CASTAGQGMNTEAFF

v_gene: TRBV7-9
abundance: -
d_gene: TRBD1
j_gene: TRBJ1-1
CDR3nt: TGTGCCAGCAGCTTGGCAGGGGGGCTCCACTCTACAAGTGAAGCTTTCTTT
CDR3aa: CASSLAGGLHSTSEAFF

v_gene: TRBV9
abundance: -
d_gene: TRBD2
j_gene: TRBJ2-1
CDR3nt: TGTGCCAGCAGCGGAAGTAGTACCAGGCGGGGGGAAAGATACAATGAGCAGTTCTTC
CDR3aa: CASSGSSTRRGERYNEQFF

v_gene: TRBV5-1
abundance: -
d_gene: -
j_gene: TRBJ1-4
CDR3nt: TGCGCCAGCAGCCCAGGGTCAGTTAATGAAAAACTGTTTTTT
CDR3aa: CASSPGSVNEKLFF

v_gene: TRBV10-3
abundance: -
d_gene: -
j_gene: TRBJ1-3
CDR3nt: TGTGCCATCAGTGAGATCGCAGACTCGGGAAACACCATATATTTT
CDR3aa: CAISEIADSGNTIYF

v_gene: TRBV7-6
abundance: few
d_gene: TRBD1
j_gene: TRBJ1-5
CDR3nt: TGTGCCAGCAGCCAAAGCTCAGGGGGCATCAATCAGCCCCAGCATTTT
CDR3aa: CASSQSSGGINQPQHF

v_gene: TRBV9
abundance: -
d_gene: -
j_gene: TRBJ1-4
CDR3nt: TGTGCCAGCAGCGCGGACTGGTCGGAAAAACTGTTTTTT
CDR3aa: CASSADWSEKLFF

v_gene: TRBV6-5
abundance: few
d_gene: -
j_gene: TRBJ1-1
CDR3nt: TGTGCCAGCAGTTATGGACAGAACACTGAAGCTTTCTTT
CDR3aa: CASSYGQNTEAFF

v_gene: TRBV13
abundance: -
d_gene: TRBD1
j_gene: TRBJ1-2
CDR3nt: TGTGCCAGCAGCACGGGACAGGGGGTAGATGGCTACACCTTC
CDR3aa: CASSTGQGVDGYTF

v_gene: TRBV19
abundance: once
d_gene: -
j_gene: TRBJ1-1
CDR3nt: TGTGCCAGTAGTGTTGGACAGTACACTGAAGCTTTCTTT
CDR3aa: CASSVGQYTEAFF

v_gene: TRBV7-8
abundance: -
d_gene: -
j_gene: TRBJ2-7
CDR3nt: TGTGCCAGCAGCCATCCCCTTACGACATACGAGCAGTACTTC
CDR3aa: CASSHPLTTYEQYF

v_gene: TRBV13
abundance: -
d_gene: -
j_gene: TRBJ2-5
CDR3nt: TGTGCCAGCAGCTTAATCAGAGGGACCCAGTACTTC
CDR3aa: CASSLIRGTQYF

v_gene: TRBV6-5
abundance: -
d_gene: -
j_gene: TRBJ2-1
CDR3nt: TGTGCCGGAGGGGACTCAGACAATGAGCAGTTCTTC
CDR3aa: CAGGDSDNEQFF

v_gene: TRBV4-3
abundance: -
d_gene: TRBD1
j_gene: TRBJ1-5
CDR3nt: TGCGCCAGCAGCCTGAAACCGGGACAGGGGATGAATCAGCCCCAGCATTTT
CDR3aa: CASSLKPGQGMNQPQHF

v_gene: TRBV7-9
abundance: -
d_gene: -
j_gene: TRBJ2-3
CDR3nt: TGTGCCAGCACGGACAGCCGCACAGATACGCAGTATTTT
CDR3aa: CASTDSRTDTQYF

v_gene: TRBV2
abundance: -
d_gene: -
j_gene: TRBJ2-2
CDR3nt: TGTGCCAGCAGTGAGGGAGAACAGGGATTAACCGGGGAGCTGTTTTTT
CDR3aa: CASSEGEQGLTGELFF